This TCR beta chain came from a study of regulatory T cells in long-lasting Graves disease. This clonotype has a count of ten or more. Its antigen remains unknown. This CDR3 region has 17 residues. V was clipped by 1 base and J by 3 bases; unmatched bases: 6. Germline CDR1 is SGHTA and CDR2 is FQGTGA. The time point was: newly diagnosed GD, antithyroid drugs for less than 3 months. The TCR library was made from RNA extracted from PBMCs. Sequencing libraries for TCR beta were prepared with iRepertoire HTBI primers and Arm-PCR of CDR3 regions. TCRdb redid the calling of the multiplex PCR reads with MiXCR, one entry per CDR3 protein. The table records about 240,000 distinct CDR3 sequences, 20% to 25% of them present only once. Study-level findings and limits: Less diverse TCR repertoires were seen in persistent Graves' patients than in newly diagnosed ones. Rather than thyroid tissue, only peripheral blood underwent study.

The V call is TRBV7-3, the J call TRBJ2-5; TRBD1 matches 12 bases. This clonotype originated in a female donor with Graves disease. The sample was peripheral blood mononuclear cells (PBMCs), taken at new diagnosis, from a patient treated with antithyroid drugs. The CDR3 region has the DNA TGTGCCAGCAGCTTAAACCCCGGGACAGGGGGCGAAGAGACCCAGTACTTC. Its protein product is CASSLNPGTGGEETQYF.